This T cell receptor beta chain was found in a study of blood T cells in healthy people across ages. From germline, CDR1 is MDHEN and CDR2 SYDVKM. CDR3 length equals 13 residues. Donor samples were obtained from healthy Caucasian individuals from Russia, aged about 6 to 95. The authors ran a second PCR of about 6 to 11 cycles using a sample-barcoded 5' primer and a J-beta primer mix. TCRdb processed the 5' RACE reads anew with MiXCR; each CDR3 protein has one entry. The data contain under 2 million distinct CDR3 sequences, 30% to 35% of them singletons. Sequencing was carried out using blood. The sequence was collected from a young woman in good health. The gene calls are TRBV28 and TRBJ2-7; either TRBD1 or TRBD2 may supply D (6 bases each). The DNA matches TRBJ2-5 better at its end, which makes the J call doubtful. CDR3 in DNA: TGTGCCAGCAGTTTAGAGGGGGGACGGACCCAGTACTTC. This codes for CASSLEGGRTQYF.